This TCR beta chain emerged from a study of blood T cells in healthy people across ages (dated by TCRdb to the mid-2010s). With regard to the full study: In model experiments, template switching captured roughly one uniquely barcoded TCR beta cDNA molecule for every two T cells. Donors of different ages were randomly distributed across sequencing lanes to avoid experimental bias. Donors were grouped into four age groups: young (average 16 years), middle-aged (39), aged (about 60) and long-lived (just over 80). Using the same blood draw, the study looked at two additional independent replicas of 1 million unique cDNA reads for two donors, one aged 18 to 30 and the other aged 80 or older. Age-related changes in TCR beta repertoire diversity were measured in the study by deep sequencing normalized with unique cDNA molecular identifiers.

Notes on this clonotype: Its antigen target is currently unknown. Base quality data are lacking; no much larger clone is found one base away.

Libraries were prepared through 5' RACE. Reads for this sample came from an Illumina HiSeq 2500. A second about 7 to 11 cycle PCR used a sample-barcoded 5' primer and a J-beta primer mix. A template-switch 5' adaptor carrying 12 random nucleotides introduced a unique molecular identifier onto each TCR beta cDNA molecule. At least 2.5 million CDR3-containing paired-end reads were obtained from each sample. The Mint cDNA synthesis kit, primed by a TRBC-specific oligonucleotide, was used to synthesize first-strand cDNA from all RNA. After uracil-DNA glycosylase treatment, a first 18-cycle PCR used universal primers M1SS and BC2_uni_R on all cDNA. In the source study's methods: Each sample was normalized by randomly selecting 1 million high-quality reads, each carrying a distinct molecular identifier. Reads with shared molecular identifiers were discarded instead of being binned into consensus sequences. MiTCR, run with a Q25 quality threshold and the strictest error-elimination algorithm, handled CDR3 identification, clonotype clustering and error correction. A nonparametric unseen species model using Euler transformation provided a lower-bound estimate of total TCR beta diversity. TCRdb ran its own pipeline on the public reads, namely fastp trimming at Q25 and MiXCR clone calling, and kept in-frame beta chains. One record per CDR3 amino acid sequence lists the most common genes and DNA. The V and J calls and clone size come from TCRdb's table, not from the authors' own analysis. For this sample the table gives roughly 1.7 million distinct CDR3 sequences, of which roughly a third were detected only once. The ten largest clones take up around 11% of the sample.

On the study overall, not on this receptor specifically: There was a strong correlation between observed TCR beta diversity and the percentage of naive T cells measured by flow cytometry. Because the CMV infection status of the donors was unknown, age-related changes in expanded clonotypes may potentially have been confounded. Estimates of total diversity based on one million sequenced T cells were regarded as lower bounds and as underestimates. Bulk unsorted PBMC profiling prevented conclusive comparison of naive and antigen-experienced compartments. As age increased, observed TCR beta diversity per million T cells dropped in a roughly linear way, and a significant reduction was already evident by age 40. The long-lived group showed more naive CD4+ T cells, fewer expanded clones and increased TCR diversity than the aged group, suggesting age selection.

The CDR3 contains 13 residues, cysteine and phenylalanine counted. The sequence is cut down to CDR3 DNA, 39 bases in frame from base 1. Trimming leaves V shorter by 5 bases and J shorter by 7 bases, with the junction holding 8 bases beyond the gene matches. Per the germline V gene (reference sequence), GTSNPN is the CDR1 and SVGIG is the CDR2. Systemically healthy Caucasian individuals from Russia, some 38 in total and aged about 6 to 95 years, were included as donors. About 9.8 milliliters of peripheral blood were drawn from each donor into EDTA-treated Vacutainer tubes. Ficoll-Paque density-gradient centrifugation was used to isolate PBMCs, with at least 6.5 million per sample. Total RNA was extracted from PBMCs with Trizol reagent, with at least 5.5 micrograms obtained per sample. The percentages of naive CD45RAhigh/CD27high T cells were determined by flow cytometry on a PBMC aliquot from every donor.

The sequence is built from TRBV30 and TRBJ1-5, with 7 bases matching TRBD1. This TCR was recovered from a woman aged 30 to 39 in good health. Sequencing was performed on blood. For the CDR3, the sequence is CAWGPDRAQPQHF. At the DNA level, the sequence is TGTGCCTGGGGTCCTGACAGGGCGCAGCCCCAGCATTTT. The CDR3, completed at both ends by the reference TRBV30 and TRBJ1-5 genes, gives the full variable domain SQTIHQWPATLVQPVGSPLSLECTVEGTSNPNLYWYRQAAGRGLQLLFYSVGIGQISSEVPQNLSASRPQDRQFILSSKKLLLSDSGFYLCAWGPDRAQPQHFGDGTRLSIL.